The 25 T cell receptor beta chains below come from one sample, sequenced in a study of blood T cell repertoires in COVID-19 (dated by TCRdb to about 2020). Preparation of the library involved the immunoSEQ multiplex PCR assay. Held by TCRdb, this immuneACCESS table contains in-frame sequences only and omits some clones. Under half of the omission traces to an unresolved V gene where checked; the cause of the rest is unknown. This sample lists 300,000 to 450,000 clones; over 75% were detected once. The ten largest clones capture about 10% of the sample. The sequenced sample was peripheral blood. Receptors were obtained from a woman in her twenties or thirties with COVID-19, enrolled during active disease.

CDR3 loop: CASTPGLAGGSYNEQFF. Written as DNA, the CDR3 is TGTGCCAGCACCCCGGGACTAGCGGGAGGTAGCTACAATGAGCAGTTCTTC. The gene calls are TRBV2 and TRBJ2-1; TRBD2 matches 15 bases. Germline V gene lookup returns CDR1 SNHLY and CDR2 FYNNEI. With 7 bases clipped from V and 3 bases from J, the junction kept 7 bases outside the gene matches. CDR3 length: 17 amino acids. The full variable domain, with the rest looked up from reference TRBV2 and TRBJ2-1, is EPEVTQTPSHQVTQMGQEVILRCVPISNHLYFYWYRQILGQKVEFLVSFYNNEISEKSEIFDDQFSVERPDGSNFTLKIRSTKLEDSAMYFCASTPGLAGGSYNEQFFGPGTRLTVL.

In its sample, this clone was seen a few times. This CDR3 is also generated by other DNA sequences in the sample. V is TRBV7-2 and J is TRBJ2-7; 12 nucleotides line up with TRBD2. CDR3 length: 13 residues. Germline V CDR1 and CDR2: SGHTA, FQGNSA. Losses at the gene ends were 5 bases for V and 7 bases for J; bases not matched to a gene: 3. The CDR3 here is CASSPGLAGEQYF. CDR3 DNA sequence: TGTGCCAGCAGCCCAGGACTAGCGGGAGAGCAGTACTTC.

The CDR3 protein is CASSLVGASATEQYF. The DNA of the CDR3 is TGCGCCAGCAGCTTGGTGGGGGCCAGCGCGACCGAGCAGTACTTC. The chain is built from TRBV5-1 and TRBJ2-7; D perhaps matches TRBD1 (6 bases). Trimming took 0 bases from V and 6 from J, leaving 16 bases between them. The CDR3 is 15 residues long. Germline CDR1 reads SGHRS; CDR2 reads YFSETQ. Full variable domain (rest looked up from reference TRBV5-1 and TRBJ2-7): KAGVTQTPRYLIKTRGQQVTLSCSPISGHRSVSWYQQTPGQGLQFLFEYFSETQRNKGNFPGRFSGRQFSNSRSEMNVSTLELGDSALYLCASSLVGASATEQYFGPGTRLTVT.

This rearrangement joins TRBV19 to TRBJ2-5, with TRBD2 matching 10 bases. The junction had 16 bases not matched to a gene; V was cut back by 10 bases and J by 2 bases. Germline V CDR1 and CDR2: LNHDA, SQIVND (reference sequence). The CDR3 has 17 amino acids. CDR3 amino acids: CATQGWGTSGTQETQYF. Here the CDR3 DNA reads TGTGCCACCCAAGGGTGGGGAACTAGCGGGACGCAAGAGACCCAGTACTTC.

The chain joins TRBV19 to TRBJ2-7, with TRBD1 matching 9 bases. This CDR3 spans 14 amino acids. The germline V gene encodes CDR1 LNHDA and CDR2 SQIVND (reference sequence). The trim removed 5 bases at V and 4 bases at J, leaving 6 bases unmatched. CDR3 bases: TGTGCCAGTAGTGTAGCACAGGGGGCGTACGAGCAGTACTTC. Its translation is CASSVAQGAYEQYF.

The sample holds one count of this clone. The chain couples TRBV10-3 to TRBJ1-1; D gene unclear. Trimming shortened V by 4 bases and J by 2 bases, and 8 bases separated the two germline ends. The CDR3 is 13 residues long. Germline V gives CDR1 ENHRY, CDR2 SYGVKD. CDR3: CAISGGGNTEAFF. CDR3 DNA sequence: TGTGCCATCAGTGGGGGAGGAAACACTGAAGCTTTCTTT.

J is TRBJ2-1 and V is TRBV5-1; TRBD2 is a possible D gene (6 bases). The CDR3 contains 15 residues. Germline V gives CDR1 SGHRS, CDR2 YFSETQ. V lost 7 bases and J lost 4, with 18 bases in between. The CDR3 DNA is TGCGCCAGCGACATCGGGGGACTTACTTACAATGAGCAGTTCTTC. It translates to CASDIGGLTYNEQFF.

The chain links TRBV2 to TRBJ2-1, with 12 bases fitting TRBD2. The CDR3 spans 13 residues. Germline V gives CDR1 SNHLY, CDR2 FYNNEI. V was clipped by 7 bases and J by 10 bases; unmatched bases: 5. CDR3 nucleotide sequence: TGTGCCAGCAACCTCGGACTAGCGGGGGAGCAGTTCTTC. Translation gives CASNLGLAGEQFF.

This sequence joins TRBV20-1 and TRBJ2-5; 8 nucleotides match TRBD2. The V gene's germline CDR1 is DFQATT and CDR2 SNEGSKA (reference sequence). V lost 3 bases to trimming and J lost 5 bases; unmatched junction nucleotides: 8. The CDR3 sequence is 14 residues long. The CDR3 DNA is TGCAGTGCTAGTTCGGCGGGAGGACGGGAGACCCAGTACTTC. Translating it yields CSASSAGGRETQYF.

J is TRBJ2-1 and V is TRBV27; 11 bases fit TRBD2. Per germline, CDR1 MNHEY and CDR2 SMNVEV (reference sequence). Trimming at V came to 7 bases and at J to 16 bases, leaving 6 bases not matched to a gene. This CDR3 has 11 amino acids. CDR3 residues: CASTSSGRSFF. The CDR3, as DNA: TGTGCCAGCACCTCTAGCGGGAGGAGCTTCTTC.

CDR3 sequence (DNA): TGTGCCAGCAGCATTGGGCAGAGCTCCTACAATGAGCAGTTCTTC. This sequence encodes CASSIGQSSYNEQFF. V gene TRBV7-3 combines with J gene TRBJ2-1; D ambiguous. V was cut by 5 bases and J by 0 bases, with 11 bases left in between. The germline gives CDR1 SGHTA, CDR2 FQGTGA. The CDR3 consists of 15 residues.

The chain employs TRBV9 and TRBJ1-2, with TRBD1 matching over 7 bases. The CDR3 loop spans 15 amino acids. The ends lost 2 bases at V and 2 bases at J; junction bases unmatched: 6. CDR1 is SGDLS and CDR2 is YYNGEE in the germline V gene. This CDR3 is CASSVQGVGNYGYTF. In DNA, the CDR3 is TGTGCCAGCAGCGTCCAGGGGGTGGGAAACTATGGCTACACCTTC.

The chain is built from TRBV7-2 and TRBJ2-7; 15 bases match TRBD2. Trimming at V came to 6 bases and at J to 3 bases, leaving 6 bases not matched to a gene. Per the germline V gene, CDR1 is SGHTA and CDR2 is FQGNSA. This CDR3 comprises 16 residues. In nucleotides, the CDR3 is TGTGCCAGCAGTCAGCGGGGACTAGCGGGAGGCTACGAGCAGTACTTC. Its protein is CASSQRGLAGGYEQYF.

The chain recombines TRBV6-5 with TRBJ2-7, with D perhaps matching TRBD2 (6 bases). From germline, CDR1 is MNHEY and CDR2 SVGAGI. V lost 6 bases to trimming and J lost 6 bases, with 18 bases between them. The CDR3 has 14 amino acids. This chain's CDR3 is CASSNSGAGGEQYF. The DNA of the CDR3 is TGTGCCAGCAGCAATAGCGGAGCCGGGGGCGAGCAGTACTTC.

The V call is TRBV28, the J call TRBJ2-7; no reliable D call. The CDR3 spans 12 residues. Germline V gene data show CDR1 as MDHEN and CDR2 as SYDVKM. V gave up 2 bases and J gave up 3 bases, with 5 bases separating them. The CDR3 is CASSLVIYEQYF. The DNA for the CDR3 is TGTGCCAGCAGTTTAGTCATCTACGAGCAGTACTTC. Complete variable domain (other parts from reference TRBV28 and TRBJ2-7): DVKVTQSSRYLVKRTGEKVFLECVQDMDHENMFWYRQDPGLGLRLIYFSYDVKMKEKGDIPEGYSVSREKKERFSLILESASTNQTSMYLCASSLVIYEQYFGPGTRLTVT.

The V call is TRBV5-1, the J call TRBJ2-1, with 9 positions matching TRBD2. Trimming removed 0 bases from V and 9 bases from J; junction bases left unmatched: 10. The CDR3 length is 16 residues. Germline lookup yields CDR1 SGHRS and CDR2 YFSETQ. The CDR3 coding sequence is TGCGCCAGCAGCTTGGTAACTAGCGGGTTTAGGGGTGAGCAGTTCTTC. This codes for CASSLVTSGFRGEQFF.

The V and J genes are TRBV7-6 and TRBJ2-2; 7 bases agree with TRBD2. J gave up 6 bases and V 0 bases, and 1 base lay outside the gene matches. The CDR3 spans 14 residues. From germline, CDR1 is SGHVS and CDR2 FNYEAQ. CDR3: CASSLAGGSGELFF. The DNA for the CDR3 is TGTGCCAGCAGCTTAGCGGGGGGGTCCGGGGAGCTGTTTTTT.

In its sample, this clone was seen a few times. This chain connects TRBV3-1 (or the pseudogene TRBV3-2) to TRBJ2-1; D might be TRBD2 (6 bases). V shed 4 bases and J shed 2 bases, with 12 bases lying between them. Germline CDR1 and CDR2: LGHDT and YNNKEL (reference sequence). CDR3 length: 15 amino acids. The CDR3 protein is CASSRQEGTYNEQFF. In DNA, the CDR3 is TGTGCCAGCAGCCGCCAGGAGGGTACCTACAATGAGCAGTTCTTC.

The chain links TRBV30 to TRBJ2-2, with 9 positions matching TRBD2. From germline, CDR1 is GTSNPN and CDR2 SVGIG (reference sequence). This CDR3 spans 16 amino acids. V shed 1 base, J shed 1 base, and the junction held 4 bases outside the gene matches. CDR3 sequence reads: CAWSAGTSLNTGELFF. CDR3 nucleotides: TGTGCCTGGAGTGCCGGGACTAGCTTGAACACCGGGGAGCTGTTTTTT.

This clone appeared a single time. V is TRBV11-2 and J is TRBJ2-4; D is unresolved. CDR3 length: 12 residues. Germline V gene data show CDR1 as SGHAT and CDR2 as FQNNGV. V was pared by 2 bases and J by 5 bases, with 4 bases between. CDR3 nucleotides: TGTGCCAGCAGCTTAATCGAAAACATTCAGTACTTC. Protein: CASSLIENIQYF.

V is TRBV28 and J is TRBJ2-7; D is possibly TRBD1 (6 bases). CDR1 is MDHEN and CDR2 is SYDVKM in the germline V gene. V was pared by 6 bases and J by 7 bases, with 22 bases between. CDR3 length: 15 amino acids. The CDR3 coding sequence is TGTGCCAGCAGCTCCCCCCAGGGGAATAGAGGGGAGCAGTACTTC. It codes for CASSSPQGNRGEQYF.

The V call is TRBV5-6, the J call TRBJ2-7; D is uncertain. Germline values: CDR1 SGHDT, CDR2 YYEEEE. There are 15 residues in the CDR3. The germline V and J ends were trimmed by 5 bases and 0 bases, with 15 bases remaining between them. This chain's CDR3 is CASRIRPQSSYEQYF. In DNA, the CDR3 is TGTGCCAGCAGGATCAGGCCGCAGAGCTCCTACGAGCAGTACTTC. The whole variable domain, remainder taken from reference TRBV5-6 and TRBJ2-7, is DAGVTQSPTHLIKTRGQQVTLRCSPKSGHDTVSWYQQALGQGPQFIFQYYEEEERQRGNFPDRFSGHQFPNYSSELNVNALLLGDSALYLCASRIRPQSSYEQYFGPGTRLTVT.

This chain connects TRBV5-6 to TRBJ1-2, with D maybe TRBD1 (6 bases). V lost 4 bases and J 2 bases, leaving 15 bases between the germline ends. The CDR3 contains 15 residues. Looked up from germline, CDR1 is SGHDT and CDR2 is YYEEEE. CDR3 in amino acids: CASSPKGQGNYGYTF. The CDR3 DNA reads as TGTGCCAGCAGCCCCAAAGGTCAGGGGAACTATGGCTACACCTTC.

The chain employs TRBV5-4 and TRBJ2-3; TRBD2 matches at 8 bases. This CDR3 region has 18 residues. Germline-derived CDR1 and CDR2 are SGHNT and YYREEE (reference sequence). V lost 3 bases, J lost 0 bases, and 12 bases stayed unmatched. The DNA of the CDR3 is TGTGCCAGCAGCTACCTAGCGGGCTGGGACTTTAGCACAGATACGCAGTATTTT. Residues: CASSYLAGWDFSTDTQYF.

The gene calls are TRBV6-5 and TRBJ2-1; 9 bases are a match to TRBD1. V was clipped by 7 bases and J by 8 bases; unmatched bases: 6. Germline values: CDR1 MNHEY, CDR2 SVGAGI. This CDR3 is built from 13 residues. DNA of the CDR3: TGTGCCAGCACATCGGGACAGGGCGATGAGCAGTTCTTC. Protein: CASTSGQGDEQFF.